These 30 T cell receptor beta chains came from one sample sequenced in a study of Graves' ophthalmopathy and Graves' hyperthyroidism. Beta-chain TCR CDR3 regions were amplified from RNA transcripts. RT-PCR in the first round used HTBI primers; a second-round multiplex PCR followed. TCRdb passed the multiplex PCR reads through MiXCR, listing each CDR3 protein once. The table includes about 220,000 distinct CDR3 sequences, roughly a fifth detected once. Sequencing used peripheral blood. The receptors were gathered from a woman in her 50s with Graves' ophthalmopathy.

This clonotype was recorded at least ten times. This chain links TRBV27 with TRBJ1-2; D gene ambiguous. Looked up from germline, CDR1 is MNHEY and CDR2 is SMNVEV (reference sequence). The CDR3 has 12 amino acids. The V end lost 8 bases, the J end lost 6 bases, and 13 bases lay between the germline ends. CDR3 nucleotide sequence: TGTGCCAGCGGAGCCGGTGTTAATGGCTACACCTTC. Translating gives CASGAGVNGYTF.

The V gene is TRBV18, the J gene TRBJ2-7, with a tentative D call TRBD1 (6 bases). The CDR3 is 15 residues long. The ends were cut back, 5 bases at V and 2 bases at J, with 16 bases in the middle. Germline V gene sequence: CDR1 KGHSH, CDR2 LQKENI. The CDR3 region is CASSAQGQGPYEQYF. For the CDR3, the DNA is TGTGCCAGCTCAGCACAGGGCCAGGGGCCCTACGAGCAGTACTTC.

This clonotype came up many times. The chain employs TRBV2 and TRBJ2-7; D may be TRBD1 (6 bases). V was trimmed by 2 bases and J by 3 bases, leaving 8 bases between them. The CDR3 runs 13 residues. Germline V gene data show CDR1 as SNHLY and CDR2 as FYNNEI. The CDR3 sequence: CASSEQGFYEQYF. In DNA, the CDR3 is TGTGCCAGCAGTGAACAGGGGTTCTACGAGCAGTACTTC.

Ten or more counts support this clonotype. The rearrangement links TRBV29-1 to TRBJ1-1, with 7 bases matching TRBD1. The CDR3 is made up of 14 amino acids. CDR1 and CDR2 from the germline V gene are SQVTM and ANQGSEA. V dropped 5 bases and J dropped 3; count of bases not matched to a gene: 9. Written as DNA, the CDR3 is TGCAGCGTTAACCCGGGCAGGGGGGACACTGAAGCTTTCTTT. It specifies CSVNPGRGDTEAFF.

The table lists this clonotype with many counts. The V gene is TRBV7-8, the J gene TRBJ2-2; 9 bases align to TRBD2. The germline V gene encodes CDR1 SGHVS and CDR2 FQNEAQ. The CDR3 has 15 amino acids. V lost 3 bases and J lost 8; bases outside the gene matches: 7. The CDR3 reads CASSLAYSGRGELFF. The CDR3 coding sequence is TGTGCCAGCAGCTTGGCTTATAGCGGGAGAGGGGAGCTGTTTTTT.

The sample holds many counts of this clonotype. Written as DNA, the CDR3 is TGTGCCAGCAGCCTACGGGACTCAGAGACCCAGTACTTC. This codes for CASSLRDSETQYF. V usage is TRBV7-9 and J usage is TRBJ2-5; D is possibly TRBD2 (6 bases). The V and J ends lost 5 bases and 4 bases respectively, with 11 bases between them. Per germline, CDR1 SEHNR and CDR2 FQNEAQ (reference sequence). The CDR3 has 13 amino acids.

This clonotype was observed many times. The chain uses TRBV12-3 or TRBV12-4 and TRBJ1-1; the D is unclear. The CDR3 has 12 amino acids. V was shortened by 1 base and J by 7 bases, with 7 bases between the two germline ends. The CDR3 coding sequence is TGTGCCAGCAGTTTAGATGAGGTTGAAGCTTTCTTT. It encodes CASSLDEVEAFF.

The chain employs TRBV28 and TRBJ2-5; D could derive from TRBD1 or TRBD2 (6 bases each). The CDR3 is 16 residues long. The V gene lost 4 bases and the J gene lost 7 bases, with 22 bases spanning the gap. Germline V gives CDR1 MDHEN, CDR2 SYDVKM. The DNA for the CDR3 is TGTGCCAGCAGTTCCTTAGGGGCAAGCGGAGGGGGGACCCAGTACTTC. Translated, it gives CASSSLGASGGGTQYF.

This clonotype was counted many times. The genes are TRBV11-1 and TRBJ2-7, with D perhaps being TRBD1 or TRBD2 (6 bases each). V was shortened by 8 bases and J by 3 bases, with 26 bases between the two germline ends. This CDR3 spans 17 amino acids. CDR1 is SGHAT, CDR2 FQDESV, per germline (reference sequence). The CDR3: CASSRSSGGRVDYEQYF. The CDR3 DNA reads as TGTGCCAGCTCTCGATCCTCCGGGGGCAGAGTCGACTACGAGCAGTACTTC.

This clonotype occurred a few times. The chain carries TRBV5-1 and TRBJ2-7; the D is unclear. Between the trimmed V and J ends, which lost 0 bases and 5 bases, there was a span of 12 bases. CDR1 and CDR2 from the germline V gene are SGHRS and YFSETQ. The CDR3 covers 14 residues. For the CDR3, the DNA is TGCGCCAGCAGCTTGGCGGTTAGGGCCCACGAGCAGTACTTC. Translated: CASSLAVRAHEQYF.

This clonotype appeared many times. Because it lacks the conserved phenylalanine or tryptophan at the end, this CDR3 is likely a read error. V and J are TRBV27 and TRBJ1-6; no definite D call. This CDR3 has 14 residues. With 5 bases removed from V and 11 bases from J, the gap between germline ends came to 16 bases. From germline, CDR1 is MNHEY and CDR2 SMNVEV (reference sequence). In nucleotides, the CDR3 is TGTGCCAGCAGTCTTGGTGGCGTTAGCCCACCCCTCCACCTT. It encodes CASSLGGVSPPLHL.

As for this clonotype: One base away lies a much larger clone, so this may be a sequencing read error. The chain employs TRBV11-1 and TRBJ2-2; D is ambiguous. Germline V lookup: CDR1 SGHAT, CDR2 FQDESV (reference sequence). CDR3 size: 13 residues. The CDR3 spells CVSSLRATGELFF. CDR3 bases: TGTGTCAGCAGCTTAAGGGCCACCGGGGAGCTGTTTTTT.

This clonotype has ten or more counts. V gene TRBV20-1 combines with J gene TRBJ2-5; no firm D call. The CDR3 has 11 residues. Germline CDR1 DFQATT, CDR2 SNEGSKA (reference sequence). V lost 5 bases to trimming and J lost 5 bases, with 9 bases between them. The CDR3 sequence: CSAYPKETQYF. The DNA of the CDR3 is TGCAGTGCTTACCCGAAGGAGACCCAGTACTTC.

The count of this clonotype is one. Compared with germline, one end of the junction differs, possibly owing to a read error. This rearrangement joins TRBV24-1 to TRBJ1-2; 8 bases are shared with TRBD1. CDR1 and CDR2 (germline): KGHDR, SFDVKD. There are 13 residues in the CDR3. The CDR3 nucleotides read TGTGCCAGCAGTTTCCGCAGGGGGCATGGCTACACCTTC. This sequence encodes CASSFRRGHGYTF.

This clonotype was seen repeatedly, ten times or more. The CDR3 sequence: CAWSIKSGTEAFF. The CDR3 bases are TGTGCCTGGAGTATTAAATCCGGAACTGAAGCTTTCTTT. The chain joins TRBV30 to TRBJ1-1, with D uncertain. V dropped 2 bases and J dropped 5 bases, with 12 bases sitting between them. Germline CDR1 is GTSNPN and CDR2 is SVGIG (reference sequence). CDR3 length: 13 residues. The whole variable domain, remainder taken from reference TRBV30 and TRBJ1-1, is SQTIHQWPATLVQPVGSPLSLECTVEGTSNPNLYWYRQAAGRGLQLLFYSVGIGQISSEVPQNLSASRPQDRQFILSSKKLLLSDSGFYLCAWSIKSGTEAFFGQGTRLTVV.

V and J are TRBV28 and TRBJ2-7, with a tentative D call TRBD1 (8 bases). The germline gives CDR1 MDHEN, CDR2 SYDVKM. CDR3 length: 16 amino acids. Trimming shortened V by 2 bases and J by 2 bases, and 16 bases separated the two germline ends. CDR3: CASSLGTGGLAYEQYF. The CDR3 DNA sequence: TGTGCCAGCAGTTTAGGGACAGGCGGACTAGCCTACGAGCAGTACTTC.

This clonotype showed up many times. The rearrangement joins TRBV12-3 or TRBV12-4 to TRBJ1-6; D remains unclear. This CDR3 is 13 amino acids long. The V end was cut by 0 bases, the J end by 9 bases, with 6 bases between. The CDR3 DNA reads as TGTGCCAGCAGTTTAGCTACGTCTTCACCCCTCCACTTT. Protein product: CASSLATSSPLHF.

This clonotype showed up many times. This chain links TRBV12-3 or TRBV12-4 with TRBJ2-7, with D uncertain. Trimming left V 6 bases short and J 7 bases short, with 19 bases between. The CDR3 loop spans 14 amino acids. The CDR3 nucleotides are TGTGCCAGCAGCCACCCAGGCACCCTTCGGGAGCAGTACTTC. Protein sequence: CASSHPGTLREQYF.

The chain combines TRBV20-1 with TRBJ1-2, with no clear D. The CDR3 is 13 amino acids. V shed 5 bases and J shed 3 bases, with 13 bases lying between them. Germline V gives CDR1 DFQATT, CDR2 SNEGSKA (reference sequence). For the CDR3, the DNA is TGCAGTGCTCCCACGCAATCATACTATGGCTACACCTTC. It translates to CSAPTQSYYGYTF.

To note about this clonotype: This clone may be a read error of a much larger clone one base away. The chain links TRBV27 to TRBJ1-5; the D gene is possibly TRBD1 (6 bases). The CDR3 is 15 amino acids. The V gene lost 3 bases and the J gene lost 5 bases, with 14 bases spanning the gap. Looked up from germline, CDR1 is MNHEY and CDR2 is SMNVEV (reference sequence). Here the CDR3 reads CASSFRGGGDQPQHF. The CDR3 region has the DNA TGTGCCAGCAGTTTTCGCGGGGGGGGCGATCAGCCCCAGCATTTT.

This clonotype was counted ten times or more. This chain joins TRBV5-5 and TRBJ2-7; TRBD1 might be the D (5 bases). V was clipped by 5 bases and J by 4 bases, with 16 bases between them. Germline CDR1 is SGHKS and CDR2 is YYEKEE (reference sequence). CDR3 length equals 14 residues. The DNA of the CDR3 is TGTGCCAGCAGAGGCACCATTCACAGGTACGAGCAGTACTTC. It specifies CASRGTIHRYEQYF.

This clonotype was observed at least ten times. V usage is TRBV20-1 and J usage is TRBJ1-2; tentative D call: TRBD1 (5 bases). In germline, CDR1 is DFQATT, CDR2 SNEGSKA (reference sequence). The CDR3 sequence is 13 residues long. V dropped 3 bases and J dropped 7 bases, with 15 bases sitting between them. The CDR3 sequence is CSARIRDRGGYTF. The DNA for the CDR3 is TGCAGTGCTAGGATCAGGGATCGAGGTGGCTACACCTTC.

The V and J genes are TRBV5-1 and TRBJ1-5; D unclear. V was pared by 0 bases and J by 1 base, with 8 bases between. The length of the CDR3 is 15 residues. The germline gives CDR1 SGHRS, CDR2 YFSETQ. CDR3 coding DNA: TGCGCCAGCAGCTTGGTTCCGGGGAGCAATCAGCCCCAGCATTTT. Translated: CASSLVPGSNQPQHF.

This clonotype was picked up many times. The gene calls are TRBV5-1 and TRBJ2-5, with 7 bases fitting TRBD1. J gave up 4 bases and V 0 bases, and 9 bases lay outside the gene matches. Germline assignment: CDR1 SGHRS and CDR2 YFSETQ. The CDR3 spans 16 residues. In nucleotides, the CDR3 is TGCGCCAGCAGCTTGGGAGGACAGGCGCCCGGAGAGACCCAGTACTTC. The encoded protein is CASSLGGQAPGETQYF.

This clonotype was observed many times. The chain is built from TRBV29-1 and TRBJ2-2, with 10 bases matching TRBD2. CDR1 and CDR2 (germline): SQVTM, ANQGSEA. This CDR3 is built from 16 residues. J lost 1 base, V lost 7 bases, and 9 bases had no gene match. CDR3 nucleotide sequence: TGCAGCGCCGTGTCTAGCGGGAGTTGGAACACCGGGGAGCTGTTTTTT. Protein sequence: CSAVSSGSWNTGELFF.

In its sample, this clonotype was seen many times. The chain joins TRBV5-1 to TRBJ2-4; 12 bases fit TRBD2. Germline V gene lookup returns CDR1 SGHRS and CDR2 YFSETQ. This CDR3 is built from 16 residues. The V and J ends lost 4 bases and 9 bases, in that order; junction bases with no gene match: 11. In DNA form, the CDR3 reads TGCGCCAGCAGCCCACCGGGGACTAGCGGGCAGGGCATTCAGTACTTC. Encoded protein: CASSPPGTSGQGIQYF.

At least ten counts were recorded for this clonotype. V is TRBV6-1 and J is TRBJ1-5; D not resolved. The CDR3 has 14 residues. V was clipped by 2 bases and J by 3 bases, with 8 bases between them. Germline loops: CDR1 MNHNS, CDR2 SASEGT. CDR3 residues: CASSEQRFNQPQHF. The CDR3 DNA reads TGTGCCAGCAGTGAACAGAGATTCAATCAGCCCCAGCATTTT.

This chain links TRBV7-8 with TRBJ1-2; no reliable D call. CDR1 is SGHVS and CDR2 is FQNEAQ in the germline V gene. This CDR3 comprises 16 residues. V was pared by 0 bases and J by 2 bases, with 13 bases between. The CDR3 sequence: CASSLARPGNNYGYTF. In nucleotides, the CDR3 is TGTGCCAGCAGCTTAGCACGTCCGGGGAACAACTATGGCTACACCTTC.

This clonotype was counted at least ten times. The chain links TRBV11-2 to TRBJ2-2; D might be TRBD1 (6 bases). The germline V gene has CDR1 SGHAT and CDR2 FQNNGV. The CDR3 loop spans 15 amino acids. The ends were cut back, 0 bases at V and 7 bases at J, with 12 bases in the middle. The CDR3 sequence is CASSLDPGAGGELFF. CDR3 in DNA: TGTGCCAGCAGCTTAGATCCAGGGGCGGGCGGGGAGCTGTTTTTT. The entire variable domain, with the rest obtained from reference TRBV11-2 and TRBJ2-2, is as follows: EAGVAQSPRYKIIEKRQSVAFWCNPISGHATLYWYQQILGQGPKLLIQFQNNGVVDDSQLPKDRFSAERLKGVDSTLKIQPAKLEDSAVYLCASSLDPGAGGELFFGEGSRLTVL.

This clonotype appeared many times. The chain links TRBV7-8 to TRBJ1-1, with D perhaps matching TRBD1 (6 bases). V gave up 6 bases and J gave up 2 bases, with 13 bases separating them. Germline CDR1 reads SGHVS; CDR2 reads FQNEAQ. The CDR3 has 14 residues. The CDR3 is CASSLQGGNTEAFF. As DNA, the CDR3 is TGTGCCAGCAGTTTGCAAGGGGGTAACACTGAAGCTTTCTTT.